This T cell receptor beta chain was obtained from a study of CD8 T cells in Susac syndrome. With random hexamers, roughly 0.45 to 1 ug RNA was reverse transcribed. The amplification used immunoSEQ multiplex PCR on TCR beta CDR3; it spanned 54 Vbeta and 13 Jbeta. TCRdb passed the immunoSEQ multiplex PCR reads through MiXCR, listing each CDR3 protein once. The sample consists of 150,000 to 200,000 distinct CDR3 sequences, under 97% of them appearing once. This TCR derives from a human donor with Susac syndrome. Sequencing was performed on CD4+ T cells from PBMCs.

The CDR3 protein is CSARLRGLNTEAFF. CDR3 DNA sequence: TGCAGTGCTCGCCTCAGGGGGCTAAACACTGAAGCTTTCTTT. V and J are TRBV20-1 and TRBJ1-1; 8 bases are a match to TRBD1. The V gene end was trimmed by 5 bases and the J gene end by 2 bases; junction bases not matched to a gene: 7. The CDR3 contains 14 residues. Germline loops: CDR1 DFQATT, CDR2 SNEGSKA (reference sequence).